What follows is one T cell receptor beta chain and its context. What antigen it recognizes has not been identified. There are no base qualities to consult, and no much larger clone falls within one base. This specimen comes from a study of cytomegalovirus exposure and HLA in healthy donors (dated by TCRdb to 2015 to 2018). At the level of the whole study: According to an earlier analysis of 587 of the donors, about 179 million T cells yielded some 120 million unique TCR beta sequences and less than 300 Gb of sequence data. Both class I and class II loci were covered by HLA typing, at four-digit resolution. To predict cytomegalovirus infection status, the study combined high-throughput TCR immunosequencing, statistical association of individual TCRs with disease status, and machine learning. A later genetic analysis used genome-wide SNP genotypes for about 60% of the 666 donors, treating that subset as a discovery cohort. Every repertoire in the discovery cohort had been generated on one and the same sequencing platform. Along with the approximately 700-subject first cohort, a separate validation cohort of around 110 different subjects was used. Donor age, sex, ethnicity and CMV serostatus were collected together with the repertoire data. The genetic ancestry cluster associated with self-reported Caucasian donors included over 65% of the 398 genotyped donors. Across some 400 genotyped donors of the cohort, an average of approximately 220,000 unique TCR beta nucleotide sequences per donor were sequenced, and about a sixth of those sequences were non-productive. The study profiled the T cell repertoires of 500 to 800 subjects by immunosequencing and related them to cytomegalovirus serostatus. Approximately 310 gigabases of sequencing data and roughly 80 million unique TCR sequences made up an early release that covered approximately 650 HLA-typed donors. To decide whether each TCR beta V gene segment behaved as functional or pseudogenic, an earlier analysis of nearly 600 of the donors relied on high-throughput TCR beta sequencing. The study aimed to test whether cataloging public T cell receptors could reveal signatures of past pathogen exposure. Because of strong linkage in the cohort, roughly five DR-DQ haplotypes were treated as single units for association and clustering. Rather than using new phenotypic data, the later analysis identified candidate immune exposures from TCR beta sequences and from how often those sequences occurred across donors. In a later analysis, previously published TCR beta repertoires from 600 to 850 donors were re-analyzed and high-resolution HLA genotyping was added so that TCR occurrence patterns could be studied. Typing coverage varied by locus: about 629-630 donors for A, B, C, DRB1 and DQB1; approximately 520 for DQA1; more than 600 for DPA1; roughly 450 for DPB1.

The germline V gene (reference sequence) supplies CDR1 LNHNV and CDR2 YYDKDF. The CDR3 sequence holds 15 residues, the cysteine and phenylalanine included. The read is trimmed to its CDR3 DNA, 45 bases read in frame from base 1. V is pared back by 0 bases and J by 7 bases, with 16 bases lying between the germline termini. Receptor amplification or capture employed the immunoSEQ multiplex PCR assay. The multiplex PCR relied on a mix of 60 forward primers for TCR Vbeta segments and 13 reverse primers for TCR Jbeta segments. Amplification of the CDR3 region of rearranged TCR beta genes was performed with a multiplex PCR assay on genomic DNA. The amplified TCR beta libraries were sequenced on the Illumina HiSeq System as 87-base-pair reads. Processing in the source paper ran as follows. A later analysis tallied around 82 million unique TCR beta chains across the 666 repertoires, and some 10 million of those chains were shared by two or more donors. To remove PCR and sequencing errors, raw reads were error-corrected and collapsed into unique sequences using a nearest-neighbor algorithm that merged closely related sequences. Alignment of CDR3 sequences to IMGT reference sequences was used to assign V, D and J gene segments. For a sequence to be retained, at least a six-nucleotide match to both a V gene segment and a J gene segment was required. A rearrangement was called productive if the CDR3 had no stop codons and remained in frame with V and J, and every other rearrangement was called non-productive. Following IMGT convention, CDR3 was defined as the stretch from the second conserved V-encoded cysteine up to the conserved J-encoded phenylalanine. Sequences without an unambiguous match to a single V gene segment were excluded from the earlier analysis of 500 to 700 of the donors. An earlier analysis of fewer than 650 of the donors classified V segments as functional when productive rearrangements were above 56.7% and as segregating when the standard deviation between donors was above 5%. A statistical classification framework was built for diagnosing cytomegalovirus status from the catalog of TCR beta chain sequences. In a later analysis, TCR nucleotide sequences were compared against IMGT/GENE-DB human TR gene sequences so that V and J genes could be assigned. In a later analysis, CDR3 sequences and most-parsimonious VDJ recombination scenarios were assigned using the TCRdist pipeline. In a later analysis, every TCR beta chain was defined by the combination of its CDR3 amino acid sequence and its V-gene family, and reads without a unique V-gene family were dropped. To address suspected cross-contamination and a sequencing artifact, a later analysis removed several hundred highly shared, low-generation-probability nucleotide sequences. A later analysis calculated a clonal expansion index for each public chain from normalized within-repertoire ranks of inferred template counts. In a later analysis, generation probabilities were computed with a VDJ recombination model fitted to out-of-frame rearrangements, and the resulting probabilities were checked against IGoR. In a later analysis, hypergeometric tests were used to score TCR-TCR, TCR-HLA and TCR-CMV co-occurrence, with a repertoire-size bias correction applied to TCR pairs. A later analysis estimated false discovery rates by permuting HLA or CMV assignments 20 times. A later analysis grouped co-occurring TCRs with DBSCAN, adding TCRdist sequence similarity when clustering within HLA-allele-positive subsets. For co-occurrence clustering, repertoires with fewer than 30,000 or more than 120,000 public chains were excluded, along with five repertoires with anomalous nucleotide sharing. This immuneACCESS table, as held by TCRdb, lists in-frame sequences with V and J called but not all clones. Of the missing ones, under half trace to an unresolved V gene in checked studies; the others have no known cause. V, J and clone size derive from that table, while D and trimming were established from the DNA sequence. For this sample the table gives 90,000 to 110,000 clones, of which 9.5% to 15% were detected only once. Around 15% of the sample is taken by the ten largest.

The cohort consisted of 600 to 750 healthy bone marrow donors. At the time of sampling, every cohort member was nominally healthy, though immune exposures that went unrecorded were likely present. The donor tested CMV seropositive, placing the donor among the 289 seropositive members of the cohort. Every donor gave a peripheral blood sample, and the peripheral blood mononuclear cells from that sample were used for TCR beta sequencing. Genomic DNA extraction from the blood cell samples was performed with the Qiagen DNeasy Blood Extraction Kit. Findings and caveats that apply to the study as a whole: According to a later analysis, TCR association rates differed among HLA loci, with DRB1 alleles showing the most associated TCRs and HLA-C alleles showing the fewest. In an earlier analysis of around 600 of the donors, most TCR beta V segments appeared in productive rearrangements about 87% or about 30% of the time, broadly matching IMGT annotations. The sequencing pipeline was judged likely to have produced a cluster of highly shared sequence variants as a technical artifact. A later analysis found that most CMV-associated TCR beta chains appeared HLA-restricted, with HLA associations seemingly driven largely by CMV exposure. In this cohort, only TCR beta chains were sequenced, and detectable features were limited by the absence of alpha or paired-chain data. According to a later genetic analysis, donors in an Asian-associated ancestry cluster had fewer N-insertions in productive TCRs than the approximately 690-donor mean. The 87-base-pair reads could not distinguish some IMGT-functional V segments, including TRBV6-2 and TRBV6-3, so those segments were excluded. Because counts were too low, approximately 18 rarely observed V segments, including chromosome 9 orphons, were excluded from the earlier analysis of 500 to 700 of the donors. At a false discovery rate of 0.05, a later analysis linked 16,951 TCR beta sequences to specific HLA alleles. A later genetic analysis associated a missense DCLRE1C variant with V-gene and J-gene trimming of TCR beta chains, and an independent cohort replicated the association. Most TCR sequences were observed very rarely across donors, whereas some public TCRs were present in many individuals. According to the authors, the approach could potentially be generalized to other disease states and immunological phenotypes. The study listed 150 to 200 TCR beta chains as associated with cytomegalovirus. In a later analysis, HLA-associated TCR beta chains showed more clonal expansion and lower generation probabilities than non-associated chains that were equally common. In vitro tests confirmed that a few of the cytomegalovirus-associated TCR beta chains recognize cytomegalovirus antigens. The classifier was reported to diagnose cytomegalovirus status with high specificity and sensitivity in both the original and validation cohorts. Several of the top co-occurrence clusters appeared to be linked to parvovirus B19, influenza, CMV and Epstein-Barr virus, according to a later analysis. The only immune exposure information available for the cohort was CMV serostatus. Correlated functional status among segregating V segments might reflect linkage disequilibrium, but an unknown experimental factor could not be ruled out. The presence/absence analyses assumed that sequencing depth was roughly uniform across donors, and that assumption may not be true. A further reported finding was that TCR beta sequences accurately predicted the HLA-A and HLA-B alleles for most subjects in the first cohort. Because HLA typing was unavailable for some donors at each locus, only the typed subset was used in association tests. Strong co-occurrence of HLA alleles, especially DR and DQ, made assigning TCR associations to individual alleles difficult.

This receptor was identified in a man in his forties in good health and CMV-seropositive. The sample comprised PBMCs. The chain is made from TRBV15 and TRBJ2-7; a tentative D call is TRBD2 (6 bases match). The CDR3 protein is CATSRDRGTRREQYF. At the DNA level, the sequence is TGTGCCACCAGCAGAGATCGGGGGACCAGAAGAGAGCAGTACTTC.